This T cell receptor (beta chain) was documented in a study of OX40 agonist ivuxolimab in advanced cancers. About the study: Those enrolled were 82.7% male, with a mean age of 60 years and ages from 23 to 79. Overall study findings and caveats: There was clonal expansion of CD4+ and CD8+ blood T cells by week 6 at 0.1 to 3.0 mg/kg.

The ends were cut back, 0 bases at V and 7 bases at J, with 10 bases in the middle. The germline gives CDR1 LGHNA, CDR2 YNFKEQ. The CDR3 is made up of 15 amino acids. The method was immunoSEQ multiplex PCR; TCRdb's version includes in-frame clones alone and lacks a portion of them. The sample carries about 91,000 clones, over 75% recorded once. Worth noting for this clone: Its antigen is not identified.

The rearrangement uses TRBV4-2 and TRBJ1-6; a weak D match, TRBD1 (5 bases). The source was CD4+ or CD8+ T cells sorted from blood, collected in a trial of the OX40 agonist ivuxolimab. The source is an adult with an advanced solid tumor such as melanoma, head and neck, liver or kidney cancer. The CDR3 reads CASSQEAGQNSPLHF. The CDR3 DNA is TGTGCCAGCAGCCAAGAAGCGGGGCAGAATTCACCCCTCCACTTT.